These 31 T cell receptor beta chains were all obtained from the same sample, sequenced in a study of cytomegalovirus exposure and HLA in healthy donors. Primers included in the PCR were 60 Vbeta and 13 Jbeta primers. Sequencing used immunoSEQ multiplex PCR; TCRdb keeps in-frame clones, though not all of them. This repertoire shows some 120,000 clones, about 78% found once; its top ten account for 3% to 4.5%. The sequencing sample was made of PBMCs. These receptors were taken from a man aged 30 to 45 in good health and CMV-seronegative.

This chain connects TRBV27 to TRBJ2-3; D ambiguous. The CDR3 consists of 13 residues. V was shortened by 2 bases and J by 8 bases, with 11 bases between the two germline ends. Germline V gene data show CDR1 as MNHEY and CDR2 as SMNVEV (reference sequence). CDR3 coding DNA: TGTGCCAGCAGTTTAATCGGTACGGGTACGCAGTATTTT. Its translation: CASSLIGTGTQYF.

This clone was observed a handful of times. J is TRBJ1-2 and V is TRBV2, with D hard to call. V lost 6 bases, J lost 8 bases, and 13 bases lay in between. This CDR3 has 12 amino acids. Germline V lookup: CDR1 SNHLY, CDR2 FYNNEI. The CDR3 DNA reads as TGTGCCAGCAGCGCCTTTCGGAGCGGCTACACCTTC. Its protein product is CASSAFRSGYTF.

This clone has only one observation. V gene TRBV5-4 combines with J gene TRBJ2-7, with 9 bases matching TRBD1. The trim removed 7 bases at V and 2 bases at J, leaving 10 bases unmatched. This CDR3 comprises 15 residues. Germline-derived CDR1 and CDR2 are SGHNT and YYREEE (reference sequence). The CDR3 protein is CASSRGQGTAYEQYF. The CDR3 DNA sequence: TGTGCCAGCTCCCGAGGACAGGGGACGGCCTACGAGCAGTACTTC.

V and J are TRBV19 and TRBJ2-1; D is perhaps TRBD2 (6 bases). V lost 10 bases, J lost 10 bases, and 17 bases lay in between. This CDR3 comprises 12 residues. Germline values: CDR1 LNHDA, CDR2 SQIVND (reference sequence). For the CDR3, the DNA is TGTGCCACCCAGAAAGGCCGGGAGGAGCAGTTCTTC. This sequence encodes CATQKGREEQFF.

This chain uses TRBV28 with TRBJ2-3; D is uncertain. The CDR3 covers 15 residues. Trimming stripped 5 bases from V and 0 bases from J, with 12 bases between. Per the germline V gene, CDR1 is MDHEN and CDR2 is SYDVKM. The CDR3 loop reads CASSPPPGSTDTQYF. CDR3 nucleotide sequence: TGTGCCAGCAGTCCCCCCCCAGGAAGCACAGATACGCAGTATTTT.

The CDR3 DNA is TGCGCCAGCAGCTTGTTTCGCGGGGGTTTGACAGATACGCAGTATTTT. Translating gives CASSLFRGGLTDTQYF. This chain links TRBV5-1 with TRBJ2-3; 7 nucleotides agree with TRBD2. Per the germline V gene, CDR1 is SGHRS and CDR2 is YFSETQ. This CDR3 contains 16 residues. J lost 3 bases, V lost 1 base, and 8 bases had no gene match.

The CDR3 DNA reads as TGTGCCAGCAGGACTAGCGGGGTACAAGAGACCCAGTACTTC. Its protein product is CASRTSGVQETQYF. This chain connects TRBV6-1 to TRBJ2-5, with 11 bases aligning to TRBD2. The CDR3 has 14 amino acids. The ends lost 6 bases at V and 2 bases at J; junction bases unmatched: 2. Germline values: CDR1 MNHNS, CDR2 SASEGT.

CDR3 sequence (DNA): TGTGCCAGCAGCTTAGGGCTCTATGGCTACACCTTC. It specifies CASSLGLYGYTF. The chain has TRBV7-2 and TRBJ1-2; D unresolved. With 1 base removed from V and 4 bases from J, the gap between germline ends came to 4 bases. Germline V gene sequence: CDR1 SGHTA, CDR2 FQGNSA. The CDR3 loop spans 12 amino acids.

The V call is TRBV2, the J call TRBJ1-6; 8 nucleotides align to TRBD1. Losses at the gene ends were 5 bases for V and 5 bases for J; bases not matched to a gene: 8. This CDR3 region has 16 residues. Germline V gene sequence: CDR1 SNHLY, CDR2 FYNNEI. CDR3 nucleotide sequence: TGTGCCAGCAGTTTAGACAGGGGTAGTCATAATTCACCCCTCCACTTT. Translated, it gives CASSLDRGSHNSPLHF.

The chain has TRBV13 and TRBJ1-2; tentatively, D is TRBD1 (5 bases). The germline V and J ends were trimmed by 5 bases and 4 bases, with 11 bases remaining between them. CDR3 length: 13 residues. CDR1 is PRHDT, CDR2 FYEKMQ, per germline (reference sequence). DNA of the CDR3: TGTGCCAGCAGCGTTCAGGGTGGCTATGGCTACACCTTC. It codes for CASSVQGGYGYTF. Complete variable domain (other parts from reference TRBV13 and TRBJ1-2): AAGVIQSPRHLIKEKRETATLKCYPIPRHDTVYWYQQGPGQDPQFLISFYEKMQSDKGSIPDRFSAQQFSDYHSELNMSSLELGDSALYFCASSVQGGYGYTFGSGTRLTVV.

The CDR3 DNA follows: TGTGCCAGCAGCTCCACCGGACTAGCGGGGGACCCATACAATGAGCAGTTCTTC. As protein: CASSSTGLAGDPYNEQFF. The chain uses TRBV7-3 and TRBJ2-1; 13 positions agree with TRBD2. The CDR3 loop spans 18 amino acids. CDR1 is SGHTA and CDR2 is FQGTGA in the germline V gene. V trimming: 4 bases; J trimming: 4 bases; junction bases outside the gene matches: 10.

This chain connects TRBV27 to TRBJ2-3; 7 nucleotides agree with TRBD2. The germline V gene has CDR1 MNHEY and CDR2 SMNVEV (reference sequence). The CDR3 is made up of 16 amino acids. J gave up 1 base and V 8 bases, and 12 bases lay outside the gene matches. The CDR3 DNA is TGTGCCAGCTCCGACCGGGGGGTGGGCGGCACAGATACGCAGTATTTT. Its protein is CASSDRGVGGTDTQYF.

The V and J genes are TRBV4-1 and TRBJ2-5; 9 bases line up with TRBD2. Trimming removed 2 bases from V and 4 bases from J; junction bases left unmatched: 5. The length of the CDR3 is 15 residues. CDR1 MGHRA and CDR2 YSYEKL come from the germline V gene. The CDR3 nucleotides are TGCGCCAGCAGCCAACCTAGCGGGGTTGGAGAGACCCAGTACTTC. Translating gives CASSQPSGVGETQYF.

This clone was observed a few times. V and J are TRBV7-2 and TRBJ2-7; D remains unclear. CDR1 is SGHTA, CDR2 FQGNSA, per germline. The CDR3 runs to 13 residues. The V and J ends lost 0 bases and 2 bases respectively, with 5 bases between them. Here the CDR3 reads CASSLARTYEQYF. CDR3 sequence (DNA): TGTGCCAGCAGCTTAGCCAGGACCTACGAGCAGTACTTC.

This clone was seen only a few times. This chain uses TRBV9 with TRBJ2-5, with D unclear. CDR1 is SGDLS, CDR2 YYNGEE, per germline. V was pared by 4 bases and J by 3 bases, with 16 bases between. This CDR3 comprises 15 residues. CDR3 sequence: CASSTLPEVEETQYF. The CDR3 DNA sequence: TGTGCCAGCAGCACCCTGCCTGAGGTTGAAGAGACCCAGTACTTC.

V and J are TRBV19 and TRBJ1-6, with D uncertain. Germline CDR1 LNHDA, CDR2 SQIVND (reference sequence). The germline V and J ends were trimmed by 3 bases and 0 bases, with 6 bases remaining between them. CDR3 size: 15 residues. The CDR3 spells CASSMGSSYNSPLHF. CDR3 nucleotides: TGTGCCAGTAGTATGGGCAGCTCCTATAATTCACCCCTCCACTTT.

The rearrangement links TRBV5-4 to TRBJ2-7, with TRBD1 matching 10 bases. The CDR3 spans 14 residues. Germline trimming cut 4 bases from V and 7 bases from J; bases unmatched to any gene: 8. Germline V gene sequence: CDR1 SGHNT, CDR2 YYREEE (reference sequence). The CDR3 protein is CASSEQTGGWEQYF. CDR3 in DNA: TGTGCCAGCAGCGAGCAGACAGGGGGCTGGGAGCAGTACTTC.

The rearrangement links TRBV10-1 to TRBJ2-2; 11 bases line up with TRBD2. CDR3 length equals 17 residues. The germline V gene encodes CDR1 WNHNN and CDR2 SYGVQD (reference sequence). Trimming removed 2 bases from V and 0 bases from J; junction bases left unmatched: 2. The CDR3 sequence: CASSELAGGSNTGELFF. For the CDR3, the DNA is TGCGCCAGCAGTGAGCTAGCGGGGGGATCGAACACCGGGGAGCTGTTTTTT.

This clone was detected only a few times. V usage is TRBV6-1 and J usage is TRBJ1-1; D is unresolved. CDR1 is MNHNS, CDR2 SASEGT, per germline. The CDR3 sequence is 12 residues long. The germline V and J ends were trimmed by 2 bases and 7 bases, with 8 bases remaining between them. CDR3: CASSELRSEAFF. The DNA for the CDR3 is TGTGCCAGCAGTGAATTGAGGAGTGAAGCTTTCTTT.

The chain combines TRBV11-2 with TRBJ1-3; 9 bases map to TRBD1. Losses at the gene ends were 2 bases for V and 1 base for J; bases not matched to a gene: 9. Germline CDR1 reads SGHAT; CDR2 reads FQNNGV. This CDR3 region has 18 residues. The CDR3 sequence: CASSLSTGGLGSGNTIYF. The CDR3 DNA reads as TGTGCCAGCAGCTTATCGACAGGGGGGCTCGGATCTGGAAACACCATATATTTT.

This clone was detected only once. The J gene is TRBJ1-1, the V gene TRBV1; the table's D gene call, TRBD1, was not cross checked with the DNA. TRBV1 is flagged as a pseudogene. This CDR3 region has 14 residues. CDR3 in amino acids: CTSSQDYIRQEAFF. As DNA, the CDR3 is TGCACCAGCAGCCAAGATTATATTAGACAGGAAGCTTTCTTT.

This clone has only one observation. This rearrangement joins TRBV10-1 to TRBJ2-7, with D possibly being TRBD1 (6 bases). Looked up from germline, CDR1 is WNHNN and CDR2 is SYGVQD (reference sequence). V shed 3 bases and J shed 5 bases, with 11 bases lying between them. The CDR3 has 13 residues. CDR3 in amino acids: CASSDWTDNEQYF. The CDR3, as DNA: TGCGCCAGCAGTGATTGGACAGATAACGAGCAGTACTTC.

The chain recombines TRBV27 with TRBJ2-7; 8 bases are shared with TRBD1. The CDR3 has 15 residues. Germline loops: CDR1 MNHEY, CDR2 SMNVEV (reference sequence). With 5 bases clipped from V and 3 bases from J, the junction kept 9 bases outside the gene matches. The CDR3 is CASSPRDRIGYEQYF. As DNA, the CDR3 is TGTGCCAGCAGTCCTAGGGACAGGATAGGCTACGAGCAGTACTTC.

The CDR3 region is CASSLESSNSPLHF. In DNA, the CDR3 is TGTGCCAGCAGCTTAGAGAGTTCGAATTCACCCCTCCACTTT. This chain connects TRBV9 to TRBJ1-6; no clear D. The CDR3 covers 14 residues. Germline-derived CDR1 and CDR2 are SGDLS and YYNGEE. The V gene lost 4 bases and the J gene lost 7 bases, with 12 bases spanning the gap. Complete variable domain (other parts from reference TRBV9 and TRBJ1-6): DSGVTQTPKHLITATGQRVTLRCSPRSGDLSVYWYQQSLDQGLQFLIQYYNGEERAKGNILERFSAQQFPDLHSELNLSSLELGDSALYFCASSLESSNSPLHFGNGTRLTVT.

This chain connects TRBV4-2 to TRBJ1-1; no definite D call. There are 15 residues in the CDR3. Trimming took 6 bases from V and 11 from J, leaving 25 bases between them. Germline CDR1 is LGHNA and CDR2 is YNFKEQ. In nucleotides, the CDR3 is TGTGCCAGCAGAAACTCCTGGGAGCTTCCAAAATGGGCTTTCTTT. This gives the protein CASRNSWELPKWAFF.

The genes are TRBV10-3 and TRBJ1-2, with D possibly TRBD1 on 6 matching bases. V lost 3 bases to trimming and J lost 5 bases, with 10 bases between them. There are 13 residues in the CDR3. The V gene's germline CDR1 is ENHRY and CDR2 SYGVKD. The CDR3 DNA reads TGTGCCATCAGTGACTCTGGGACATATGGCTACACCTTC. This translates into CAISDSGTYGYTF.

The CDR3 loop reads CASSPEGDIQYF. The CDR3 DNA reads TGTGCCAGCTCACCAGAAGGGGACATTCAGTACTTC. The rearrangement uses TRBV18 and TRBJ2-4; the D gene is possibly TRBD1 (5 bases). The CDR3 contains 12 residues. V shed 2 bases and J shed 8 bases, with 7 bases lying between them. The germline V gene has CDR1 KGHSH and CDR2 LQKENI.

The V call is TRBV7-2, the J call TRBJ2-1; weak D call: TRBD2 (7 bases). In germline, CDR1 is SGHTA, CDR2 FQGNSA. Trimming left V 7 bases short and J 7 bases short, with 17 bases between. The CDR3 contains 14 residues. CDR3 in DNA: TGTGCCAGCAACCGGCGGGGGCCGAAAAATGAGCAGTTCTTC. Amino acid sequence: CASNRRGPKNEQFF.

The gene calls are TRBV15 and TRBJ2-1; possible D gene TRBD1, 6 bases. CDR3 length: 15 residues. V shed 1 base and J shed 3 bases, with 10 bases lying between them. The germline CDR1 and CDR2 sequences are LNHNV and YYDKDF (reference sequence). The CDR3 reads CATSRGGRLYNEQFF. The CDR3 bases are TGTGCCACCAGCAGAGGGGGGCGTCTCTACAATGAGCAGTTCTTC.

This clone was detected only a few times. The chain uses TRBV4-3 and TRBJ2-7; TRBD1 might be the D (6 bases). The CDR3 is 14 residues long. From germline, CDR1 is LGHNA and CDR2 YSLEER. V lost 3 bases to trimming and J lost 1 base, with 10 bases between them. The CDR3 sequence: CASSQSGVSYEQYF. The CDR3 nucleotides are TGCGCCAGCAGCCAGTCAGGGGTGTCCTACGAGCAGTACTTC.

This chain joins TRBV5-1 and TRBJ2-7; a possible D gene is TRBD1 (6 bases). The CDR3 is 15 amino acids. The germline V and J ends were trimmed by 3 bases and 3 bases, with 16 bases remaining between them. Germline CDR1 reads SGHRS; CDR2 reads YFSETQ. The CDR3 sequence is CASSYGVGAIYEQYF. The CDR3 region has the DNA TGCGCCAGCAGCTACGGTGTGGGGGCGATCTACGAGCAGTACTTC. Full variable domain (rest looked up from reference TRBV5-1 and TRBJ2-7): KAGVTQTPRYLIKTRGQQVTLSCSPISGHRSVSWYQQTPGQGLQFLFEYFSETQRNKGNFPGRFSGRQFSNSRSEMNVSTLELGDSALYLCASSYGVGAIYEQYFGPGTRLTVT.